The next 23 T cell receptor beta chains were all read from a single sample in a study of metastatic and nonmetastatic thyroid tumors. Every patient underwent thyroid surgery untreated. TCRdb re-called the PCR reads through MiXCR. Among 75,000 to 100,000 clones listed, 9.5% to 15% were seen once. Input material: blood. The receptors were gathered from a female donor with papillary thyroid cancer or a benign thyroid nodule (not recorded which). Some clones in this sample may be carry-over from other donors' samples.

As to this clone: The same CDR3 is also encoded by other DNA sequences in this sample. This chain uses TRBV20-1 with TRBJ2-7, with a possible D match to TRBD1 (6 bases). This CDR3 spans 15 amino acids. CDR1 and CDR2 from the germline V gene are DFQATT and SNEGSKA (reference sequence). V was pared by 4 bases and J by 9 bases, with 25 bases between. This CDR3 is CSAIPRDKTFTRQYF. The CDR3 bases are TGCAGTGCTATACCAAGGGACAAAACTTTTACGAGGCAGTACTTC.

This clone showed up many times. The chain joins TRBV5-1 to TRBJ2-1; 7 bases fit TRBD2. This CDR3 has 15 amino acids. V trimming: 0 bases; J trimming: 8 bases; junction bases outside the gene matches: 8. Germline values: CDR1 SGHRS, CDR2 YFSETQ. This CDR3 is CASSLARRENYEQFF. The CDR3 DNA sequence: TGCGCCAGCAGCTTGGCTCGGCGGGAGAACTATGAGCAGTTCTTC.

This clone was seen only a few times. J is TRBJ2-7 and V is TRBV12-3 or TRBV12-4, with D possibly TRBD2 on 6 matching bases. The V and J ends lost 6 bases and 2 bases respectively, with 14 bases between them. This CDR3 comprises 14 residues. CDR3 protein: CASSLHGTPYEQYF. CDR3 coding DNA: TGTGCCAGCAGCCTCCACGGGACTCCCTACGAGCAGTACTTC.

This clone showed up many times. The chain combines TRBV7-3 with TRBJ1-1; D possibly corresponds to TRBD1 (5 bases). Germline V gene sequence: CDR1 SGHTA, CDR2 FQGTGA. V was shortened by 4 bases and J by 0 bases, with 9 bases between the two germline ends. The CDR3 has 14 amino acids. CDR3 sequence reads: CASSSGLLNTEAFF. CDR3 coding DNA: TGTGCCAGCAGCTCGGGACTCCTGAACACTGAAGCTTTCTTT.

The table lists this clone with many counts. In nucleotides, the CDR3 is TGTGCCAGCAGCTTATTCAGAGATCAGCCCCAGCATTTT. Its translation is CASSLFRDQPQHF. The rearrangement links TRBV7-6 to TRBJ1-5, with D hard to call. The ends were cut back, 2 bases at V and 5 bases at J, with 7 bases in the middle. The germline V gene has CDR1 SGHVS and CDR2 FNYEAQ. The CDR3 contains 13 residues.

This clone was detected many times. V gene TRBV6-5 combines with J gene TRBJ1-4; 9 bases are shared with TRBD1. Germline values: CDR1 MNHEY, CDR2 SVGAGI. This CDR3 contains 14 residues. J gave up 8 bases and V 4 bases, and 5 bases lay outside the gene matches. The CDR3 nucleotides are TGTGCCAGCAGTTGCTCCGGGACAGGGGAAAAACTGTTTTTT. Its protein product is CASSCSGTGEKLFF.

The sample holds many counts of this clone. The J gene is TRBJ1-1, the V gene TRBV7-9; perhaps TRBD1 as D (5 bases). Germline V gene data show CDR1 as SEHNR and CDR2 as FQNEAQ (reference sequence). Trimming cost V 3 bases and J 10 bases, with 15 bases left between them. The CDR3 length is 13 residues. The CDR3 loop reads CASSLGGGYGAFF. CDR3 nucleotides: TGTGCCAGCAGCTTGGGGGGTGGTTACGGAGCTTTCTTT. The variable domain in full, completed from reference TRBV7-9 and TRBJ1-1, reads DTGVSQNPRHKITKRGQNVTFRCDPISEHNRLYWYRQTLGQGPEFLTYFQNEAQLEKSRLLSDRFSAERPKGSFSTLEIQRTEQGDSAMYLCASSLGGGYGAFFGQGTRLTVV.

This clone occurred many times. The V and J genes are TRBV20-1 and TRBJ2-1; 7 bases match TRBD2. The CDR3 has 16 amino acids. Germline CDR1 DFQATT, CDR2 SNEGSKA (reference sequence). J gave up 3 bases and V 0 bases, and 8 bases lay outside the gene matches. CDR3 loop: CSARDITSGNYNEQFF. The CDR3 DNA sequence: TGCAGTGCTAGAGATATTACAAGCGGGAACTACAATGAGCAGTTCTTC.

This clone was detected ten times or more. The CDR3 DNA reads TGTGCCAGCAGCCAAGGGGGCTTCTATGGCTACACCTTC. It encodes CASSQGGFYGYTF. The V gene is TRBV14, the J gene TRBJ1-2; TRBD1 is a possible D gene (5 bases). Germline V gene sequence: CDR1 SGHDN, CDR2 FVKESK. Between the trimmed V and J ends, which lost 1 base and 4 bases, there was a span of 7 bases. The CDR3 contains 13 residues.

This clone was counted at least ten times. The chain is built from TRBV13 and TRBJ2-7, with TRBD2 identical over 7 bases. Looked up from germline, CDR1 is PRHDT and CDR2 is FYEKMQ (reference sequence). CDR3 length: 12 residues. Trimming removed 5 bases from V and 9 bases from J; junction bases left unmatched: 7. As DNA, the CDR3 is TGTGCCAGCAGCGCGACTAGCCACGGGCAGTACTTC. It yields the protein CASSATSHGQYF.

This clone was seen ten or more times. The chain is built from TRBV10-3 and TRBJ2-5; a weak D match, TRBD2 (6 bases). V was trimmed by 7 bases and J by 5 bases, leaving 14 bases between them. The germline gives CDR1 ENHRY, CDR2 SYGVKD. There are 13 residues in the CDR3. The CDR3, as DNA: TGTGCCATCAAGGGTCCGGGAGTTGAGACCCAGTACTTC. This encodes CAIKGPGVETQYF.

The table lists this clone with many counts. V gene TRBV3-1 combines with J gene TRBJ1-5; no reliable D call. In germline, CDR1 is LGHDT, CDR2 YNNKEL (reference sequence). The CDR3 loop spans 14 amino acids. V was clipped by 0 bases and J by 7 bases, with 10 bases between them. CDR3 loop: CASSQEGSGQPQHF. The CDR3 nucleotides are TGTGCCAGCAGCCAAGAAGGGTCTGGGCAGCCCCAGCATTTT.

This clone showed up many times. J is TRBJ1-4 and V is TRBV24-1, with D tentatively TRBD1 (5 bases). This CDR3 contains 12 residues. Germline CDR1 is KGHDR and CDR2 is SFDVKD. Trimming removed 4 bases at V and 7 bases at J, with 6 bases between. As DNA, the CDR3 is TGTGCCACCAGTGAGCAGGGTGAAAAACTGTTTTTT. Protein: CATSEQGEKLFF.

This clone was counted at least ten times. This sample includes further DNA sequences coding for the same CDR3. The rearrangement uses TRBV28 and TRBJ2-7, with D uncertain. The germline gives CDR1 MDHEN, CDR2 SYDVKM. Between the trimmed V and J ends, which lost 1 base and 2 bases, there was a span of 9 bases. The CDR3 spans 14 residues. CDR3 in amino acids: CASSLLAGPYEQYF. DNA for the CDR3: TGTGCCAGCAGTTTATTGGCAGGTCCCTACGAGCAGTACTTC.

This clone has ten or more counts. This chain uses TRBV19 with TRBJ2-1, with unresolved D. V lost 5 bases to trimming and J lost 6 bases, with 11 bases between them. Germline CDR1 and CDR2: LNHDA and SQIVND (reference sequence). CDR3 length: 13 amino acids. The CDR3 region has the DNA TGTGCCAGTAGTTCACAAAGAGGCAATGAGCAGTTCTTC. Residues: CASSSQRGNEQFF.

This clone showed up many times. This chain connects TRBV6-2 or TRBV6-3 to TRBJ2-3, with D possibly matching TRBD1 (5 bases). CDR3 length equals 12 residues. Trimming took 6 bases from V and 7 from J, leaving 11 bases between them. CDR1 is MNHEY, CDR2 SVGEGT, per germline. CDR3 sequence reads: CASSQGANTQYF. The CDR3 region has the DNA TGTGCCAGCAGCCAAGGGGCAAATACGCAGTATTTT.

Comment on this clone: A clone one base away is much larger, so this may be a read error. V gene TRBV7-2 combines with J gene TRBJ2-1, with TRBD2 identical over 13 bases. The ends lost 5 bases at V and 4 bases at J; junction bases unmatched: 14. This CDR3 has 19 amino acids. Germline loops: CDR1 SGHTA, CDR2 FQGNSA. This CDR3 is CASSTFYWTSGSGYNEQFF. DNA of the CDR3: TGTGCCAGCAGCACCTTCTACTGGACTAGCGGGAGCGGATACAATGAGCAGTTCTTC.

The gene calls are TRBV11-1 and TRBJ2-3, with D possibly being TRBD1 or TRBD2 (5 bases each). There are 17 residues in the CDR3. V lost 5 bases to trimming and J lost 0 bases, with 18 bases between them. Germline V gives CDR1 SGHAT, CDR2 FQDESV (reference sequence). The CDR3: CASSADPGRTSTDTQYF. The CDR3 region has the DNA TGTGCCAGCAGCGCCGACCCGGGACGCACTAGCACAGATACGCAGTATTTT.

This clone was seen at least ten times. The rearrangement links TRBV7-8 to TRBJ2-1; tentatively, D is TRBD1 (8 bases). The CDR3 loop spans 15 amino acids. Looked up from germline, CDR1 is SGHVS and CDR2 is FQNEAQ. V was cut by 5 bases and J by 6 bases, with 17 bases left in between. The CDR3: CASSPGQGGANEQFF. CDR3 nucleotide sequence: TGTGCCAGCAGCCCTGGACAGGGAGGGGCCAATGAGCAGTTCTTC.

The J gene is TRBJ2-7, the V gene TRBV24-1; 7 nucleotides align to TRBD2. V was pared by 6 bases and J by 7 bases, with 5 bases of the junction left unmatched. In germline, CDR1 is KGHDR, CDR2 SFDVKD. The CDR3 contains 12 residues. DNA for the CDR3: TGTGCCACCAGTTCGGGAGGAGGAGAGCAGTACTTC. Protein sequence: CATSSGGGEQYF.

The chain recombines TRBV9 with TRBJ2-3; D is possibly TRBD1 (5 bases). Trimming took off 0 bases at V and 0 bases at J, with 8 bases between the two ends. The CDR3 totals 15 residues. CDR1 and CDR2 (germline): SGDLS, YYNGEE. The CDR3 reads CASSVGQSSTDTQYF. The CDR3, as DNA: TGTGCCAGCAGCGTAGGACAGTCTAGCACAGATACGCAGTATTTT.

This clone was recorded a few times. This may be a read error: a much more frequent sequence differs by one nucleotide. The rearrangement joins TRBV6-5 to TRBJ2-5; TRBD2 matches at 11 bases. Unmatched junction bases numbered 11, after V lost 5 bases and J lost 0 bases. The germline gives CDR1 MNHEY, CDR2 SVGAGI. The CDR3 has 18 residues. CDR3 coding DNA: TGTGCCAGCAGTCCCGTGCTGGTAGCGGGAGGGTACCAAGAGACCCAGTACTTC. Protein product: CASSPVLVAGGYQETQYF.

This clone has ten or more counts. For the CDR3, the DNA is TGTGCCAGCAGGACGGGTGTTTCCCTTGGGGGCGAGCAGTTCTTC. It is translated as CASRTGVSLGGEQFF. V is TRBV4-2 and J is TRBJ2-1; a possible D gene is TRBD1 (6 bases). Germline CDR1 is LGHNA and CDR2 is YNFKEQ. V was pared by 6 bases and J by 10 bases, with 22 bases between. CDR3 length: 15 residues.